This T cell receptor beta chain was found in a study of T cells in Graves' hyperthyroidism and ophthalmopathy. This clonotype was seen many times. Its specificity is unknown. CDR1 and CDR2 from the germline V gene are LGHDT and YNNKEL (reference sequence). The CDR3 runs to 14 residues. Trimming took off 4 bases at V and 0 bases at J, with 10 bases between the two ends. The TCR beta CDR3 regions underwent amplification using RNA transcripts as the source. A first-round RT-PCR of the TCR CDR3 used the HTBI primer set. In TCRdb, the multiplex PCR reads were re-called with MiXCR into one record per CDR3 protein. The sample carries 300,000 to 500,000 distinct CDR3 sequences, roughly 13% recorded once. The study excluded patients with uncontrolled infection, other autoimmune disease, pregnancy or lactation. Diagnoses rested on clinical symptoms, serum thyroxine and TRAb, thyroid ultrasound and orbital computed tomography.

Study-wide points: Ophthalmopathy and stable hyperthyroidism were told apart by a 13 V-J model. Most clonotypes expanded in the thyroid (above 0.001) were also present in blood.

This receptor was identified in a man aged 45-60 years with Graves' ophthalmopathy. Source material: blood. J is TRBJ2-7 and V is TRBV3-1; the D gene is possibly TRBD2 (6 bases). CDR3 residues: CASSLRESSYEQYF. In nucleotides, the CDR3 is TGTGCCAGCAGCCTTCGGGAGAGCTCCTACGAGCAGTACTTC.